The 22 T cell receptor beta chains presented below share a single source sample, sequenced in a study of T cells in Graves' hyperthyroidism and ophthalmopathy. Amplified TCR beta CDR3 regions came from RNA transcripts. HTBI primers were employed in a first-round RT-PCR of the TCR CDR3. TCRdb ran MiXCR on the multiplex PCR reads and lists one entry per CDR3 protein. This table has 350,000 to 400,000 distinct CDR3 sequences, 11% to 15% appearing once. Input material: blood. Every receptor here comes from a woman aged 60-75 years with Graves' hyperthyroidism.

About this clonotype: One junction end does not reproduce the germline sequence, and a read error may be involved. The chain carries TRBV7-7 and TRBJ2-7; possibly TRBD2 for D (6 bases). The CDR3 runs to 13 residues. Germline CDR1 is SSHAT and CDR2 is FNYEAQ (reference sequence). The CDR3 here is CASSQVVGLEQYF. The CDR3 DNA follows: TGCGCCAGCAGCCAAGTCGTGGGACTCGAGCAGTACTTC.

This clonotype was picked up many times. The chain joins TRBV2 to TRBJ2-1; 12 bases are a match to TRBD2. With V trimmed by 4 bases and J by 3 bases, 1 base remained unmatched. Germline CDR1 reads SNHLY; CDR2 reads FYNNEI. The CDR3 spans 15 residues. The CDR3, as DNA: TGTGCCAGCAGTGGGACTAGCGGGGACTACAATGAGCAGTTCTTC. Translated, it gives CASSGTSGDYNEQFF.

The CDR3 DNA reads TGTGCCAGCAGTTCCCAGGCGGGAGGGCCGACCGGGGAGCTGTTTTTT. Residues: CASSSQAGGPTGELFF. J is TRBJ2-2 and V is TRBV12-3 or TRBV12-4; 9 bases are a match to TRBD2. The CDR3 length is 16 residues. J was trimmed by 5 bases and V by 4 bases; bases with no gene match: 8.

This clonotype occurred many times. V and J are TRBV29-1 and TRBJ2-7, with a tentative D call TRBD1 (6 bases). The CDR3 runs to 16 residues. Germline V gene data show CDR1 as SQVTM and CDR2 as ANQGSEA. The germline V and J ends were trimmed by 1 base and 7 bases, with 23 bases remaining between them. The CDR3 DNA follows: TGCAGCGTTGAAGCACCCGTCAACAGGGCCCTGGGGGAGCAGTACTTC. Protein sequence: CSVEAPVNRALGEQYF.

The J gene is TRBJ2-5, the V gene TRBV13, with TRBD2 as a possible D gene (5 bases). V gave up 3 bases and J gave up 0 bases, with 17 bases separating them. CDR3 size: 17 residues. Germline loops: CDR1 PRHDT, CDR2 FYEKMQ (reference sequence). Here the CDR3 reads CASSLWESPRDQETQYF. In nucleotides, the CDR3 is TGTGCCAGCAGCTTGTGGGAATCACCGCGGGACCAAGAGACCCAGTACTTC.

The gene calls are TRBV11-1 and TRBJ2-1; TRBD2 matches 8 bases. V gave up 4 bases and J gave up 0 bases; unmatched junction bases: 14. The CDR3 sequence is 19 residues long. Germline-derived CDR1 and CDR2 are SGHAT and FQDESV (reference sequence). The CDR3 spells CASSYSGSPNVSSYNEQFF. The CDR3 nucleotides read TGTGCCAGCAGCTACAGCGGGAGTCCCAACGTCAGCTCCTACAATGAGCAGTTCTTC. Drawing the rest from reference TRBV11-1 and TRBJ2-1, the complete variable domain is EAEVAQSPRYKITEKSQAVAFWCDPISGHATLYWYRQILGQGPELLVQFQDESVVDDSQLPKDRFSAERLKGVDSTLKIQPAELGDSAMYLCASSYSGSPNVSSYNEQFFGPGTRLTVL.

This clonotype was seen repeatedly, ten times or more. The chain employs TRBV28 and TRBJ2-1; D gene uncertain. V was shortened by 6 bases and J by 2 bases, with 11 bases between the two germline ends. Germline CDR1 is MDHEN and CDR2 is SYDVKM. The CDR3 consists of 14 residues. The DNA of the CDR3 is TGTGCCAGCAGATCACTCTCAACCTACAATGAGCAGTTCTTC. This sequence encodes CASRSLSTYNEQFF.

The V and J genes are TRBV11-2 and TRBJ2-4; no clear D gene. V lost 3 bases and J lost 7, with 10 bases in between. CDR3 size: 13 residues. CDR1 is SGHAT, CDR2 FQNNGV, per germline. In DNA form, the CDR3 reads TGTGCCAGCAGCTTGGACCGGGTCAACATTCAGTACTTC. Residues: CASSLDRVNIQYF.

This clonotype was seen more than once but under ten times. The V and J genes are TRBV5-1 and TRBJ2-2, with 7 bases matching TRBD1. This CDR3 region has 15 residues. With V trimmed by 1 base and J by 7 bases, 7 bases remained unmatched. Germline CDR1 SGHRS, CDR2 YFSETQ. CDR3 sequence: CASSLSLAGGGELFF. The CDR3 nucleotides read TGCGCCAGCAGCTTGTCTCTAGCAGGGGGCGGGGAGCTGTTTTTT. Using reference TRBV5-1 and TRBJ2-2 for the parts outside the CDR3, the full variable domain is KAGVTQTPRYLIKTRGQQVTLSCSPISGHRSVSWYQQTPGQGLQFLFEYFSETQRNKGNFPGRFSGRQFSNSRSEMNVSTLELGDSALYLCASSLSLAGGGELFFGEGSRLTVL.

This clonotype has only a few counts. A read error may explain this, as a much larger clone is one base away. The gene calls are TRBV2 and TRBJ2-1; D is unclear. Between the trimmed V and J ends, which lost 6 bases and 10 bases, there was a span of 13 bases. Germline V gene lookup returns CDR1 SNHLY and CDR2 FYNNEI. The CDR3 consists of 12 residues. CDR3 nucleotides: TGTGCCAGCAGGGCGACTGGTGGCGAGCAGTTCTTC. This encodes CASRATGGEQFF.

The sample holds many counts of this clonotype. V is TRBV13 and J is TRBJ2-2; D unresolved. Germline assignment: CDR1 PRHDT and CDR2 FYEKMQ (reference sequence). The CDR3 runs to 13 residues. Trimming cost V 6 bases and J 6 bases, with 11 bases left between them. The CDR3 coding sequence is TGTGCCAGCAGTCCCCCGGACGCCGGGGAGCTGTTTTTT. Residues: CASSPPDAGELFF.

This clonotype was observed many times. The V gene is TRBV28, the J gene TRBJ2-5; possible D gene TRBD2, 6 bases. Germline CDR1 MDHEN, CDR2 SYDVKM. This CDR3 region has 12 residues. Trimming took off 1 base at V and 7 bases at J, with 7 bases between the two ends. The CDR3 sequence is CASSLSGGTQYF. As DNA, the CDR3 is TGTGCCAGCAGTTTATCCGGGGGGACCCAGTACTTC.

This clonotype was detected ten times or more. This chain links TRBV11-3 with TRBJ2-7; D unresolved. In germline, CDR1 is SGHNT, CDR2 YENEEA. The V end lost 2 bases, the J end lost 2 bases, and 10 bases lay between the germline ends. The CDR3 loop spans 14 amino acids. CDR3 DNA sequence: TGTGCCAGCAGCTTATACGGTGGGGCCTACGAGCAGTACTTC. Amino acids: CASSLYGGAYEQYF.

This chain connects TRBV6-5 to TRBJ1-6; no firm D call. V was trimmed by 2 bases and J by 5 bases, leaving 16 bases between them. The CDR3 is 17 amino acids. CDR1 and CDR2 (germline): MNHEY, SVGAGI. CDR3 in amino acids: CASSYGLLKRDNSPLHF. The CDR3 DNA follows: TGTGCCAGCAGTTACGGTCTTCTAAAACGGGATAATTCACCCCTCCACTTT.

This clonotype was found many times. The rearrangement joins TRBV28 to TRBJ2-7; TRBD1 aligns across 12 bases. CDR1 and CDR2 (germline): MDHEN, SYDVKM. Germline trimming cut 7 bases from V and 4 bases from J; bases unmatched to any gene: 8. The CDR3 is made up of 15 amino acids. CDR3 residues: CASTLRDRGRYEQYF. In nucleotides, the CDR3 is TGTGCCAGCACCCTTAGGGACAGGGGGCGGTACGAGCAGTACTTC.

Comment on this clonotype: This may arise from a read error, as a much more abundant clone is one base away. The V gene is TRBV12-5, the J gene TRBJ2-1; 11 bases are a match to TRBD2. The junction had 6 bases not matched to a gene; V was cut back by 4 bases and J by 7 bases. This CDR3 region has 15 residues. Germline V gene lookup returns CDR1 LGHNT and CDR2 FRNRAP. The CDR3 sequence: CASGSTSSGRNEQFF. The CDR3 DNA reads TGTGCTAGTGGTTCGACGTCTAGCGGGAGGAATGAGCAGTTCTTC.

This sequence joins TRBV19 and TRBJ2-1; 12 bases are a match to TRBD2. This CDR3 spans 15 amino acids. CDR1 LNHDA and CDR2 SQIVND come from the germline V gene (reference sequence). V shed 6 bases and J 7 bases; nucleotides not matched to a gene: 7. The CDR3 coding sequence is TGTGCCAGTAGATCGGGACTAGCGGGTGCTAATGAGCAGTTCTTC. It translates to CASRSGLAGANEQFF. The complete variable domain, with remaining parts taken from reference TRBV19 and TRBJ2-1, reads DGGITQSPKYLFRKEGQNVTLSCEQNLNHDAMYWYRQDPGQGLRLIYYSQIVNDFQKGDIAEGYSVSREKKESFPLTVTSAQKNPTAFYLCASRSGLAGANEQFFGPGTRLTVL.

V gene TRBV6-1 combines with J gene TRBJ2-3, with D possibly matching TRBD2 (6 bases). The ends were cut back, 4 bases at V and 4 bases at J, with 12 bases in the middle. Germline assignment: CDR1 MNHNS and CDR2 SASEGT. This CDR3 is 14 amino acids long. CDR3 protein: CASSGLALADTQYF. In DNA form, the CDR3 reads TGTGCCAGCAGTGGCCTAGCGTTGGCAGATACGCAGTATTTT.

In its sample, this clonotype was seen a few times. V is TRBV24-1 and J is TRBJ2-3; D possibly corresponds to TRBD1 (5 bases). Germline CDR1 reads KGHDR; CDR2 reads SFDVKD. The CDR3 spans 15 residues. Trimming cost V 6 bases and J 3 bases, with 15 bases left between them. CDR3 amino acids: CATSNPLTATDTQYF. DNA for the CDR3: TGTGCCACCAGTAATCCCCTGACAGCTACAGATACGCAGTATTTT.

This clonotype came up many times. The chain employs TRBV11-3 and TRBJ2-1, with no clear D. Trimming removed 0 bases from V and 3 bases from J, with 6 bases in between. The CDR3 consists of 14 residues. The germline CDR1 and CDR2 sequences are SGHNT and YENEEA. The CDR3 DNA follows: TGTGCCAGCAGCTTAGAGGGTGACTACAATGAGCAGTTCTTC. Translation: CASSLEGDYNEQFF.

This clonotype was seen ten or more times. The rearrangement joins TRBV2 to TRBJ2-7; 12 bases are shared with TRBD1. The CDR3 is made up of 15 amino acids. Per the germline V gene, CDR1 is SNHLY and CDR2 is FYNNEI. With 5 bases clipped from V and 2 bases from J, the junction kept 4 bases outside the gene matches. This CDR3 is CASSSGTGGTYEQYF. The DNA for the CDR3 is TGTGCCAGCAGTTCCGGGACAGGGGGCACCTACGAGCAGTACTTC.

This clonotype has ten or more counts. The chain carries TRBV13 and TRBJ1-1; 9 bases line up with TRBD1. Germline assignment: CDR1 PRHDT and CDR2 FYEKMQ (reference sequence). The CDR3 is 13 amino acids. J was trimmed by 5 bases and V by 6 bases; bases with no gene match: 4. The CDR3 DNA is TGTGCCAGCAGGGGACAGGGAAAGACTGAAGCTTTCTTT. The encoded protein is CASRGQGKTEAFF.